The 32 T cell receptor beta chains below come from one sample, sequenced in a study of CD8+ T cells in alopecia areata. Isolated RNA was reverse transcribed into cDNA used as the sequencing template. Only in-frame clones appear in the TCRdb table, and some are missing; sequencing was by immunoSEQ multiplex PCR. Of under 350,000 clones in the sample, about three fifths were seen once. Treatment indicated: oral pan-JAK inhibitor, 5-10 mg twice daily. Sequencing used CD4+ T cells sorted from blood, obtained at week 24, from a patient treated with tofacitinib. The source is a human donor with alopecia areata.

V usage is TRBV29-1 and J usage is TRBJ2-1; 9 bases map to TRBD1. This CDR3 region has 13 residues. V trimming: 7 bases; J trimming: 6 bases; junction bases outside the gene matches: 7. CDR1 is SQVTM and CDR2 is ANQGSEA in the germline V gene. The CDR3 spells CSAGQGIGNEQFF. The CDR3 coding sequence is TGCAGCGCCGGACAGGGGATAGGCAATGAGCAGTTCTTC.

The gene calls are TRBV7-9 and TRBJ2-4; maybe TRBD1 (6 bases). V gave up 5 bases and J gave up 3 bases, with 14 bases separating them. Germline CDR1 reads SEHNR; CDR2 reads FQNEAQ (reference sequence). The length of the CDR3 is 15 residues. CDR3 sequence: CASSSLQGFKNIQYF. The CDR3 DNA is TGTGCCAGCAGCAGCCTACAGGGATTCAAAAACATTCAGTACTTC.

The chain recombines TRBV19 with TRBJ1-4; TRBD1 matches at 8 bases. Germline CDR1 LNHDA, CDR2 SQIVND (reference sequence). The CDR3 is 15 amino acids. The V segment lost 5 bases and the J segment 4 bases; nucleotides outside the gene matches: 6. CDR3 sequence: CASSLGTGDNEKLFF. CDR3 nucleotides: TGTGCCAGTAGTCTAGGGACAGGAGATAATGAAAAACTGTTTTTT.

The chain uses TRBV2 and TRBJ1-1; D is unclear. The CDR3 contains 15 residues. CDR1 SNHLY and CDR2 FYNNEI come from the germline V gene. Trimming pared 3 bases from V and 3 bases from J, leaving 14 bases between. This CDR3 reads CASSEPGDEYTEAFF. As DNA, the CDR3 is TGTGCCAGCAGTGAGCCTGGGGATGAGTACACTGAAGCTTTCTTT.

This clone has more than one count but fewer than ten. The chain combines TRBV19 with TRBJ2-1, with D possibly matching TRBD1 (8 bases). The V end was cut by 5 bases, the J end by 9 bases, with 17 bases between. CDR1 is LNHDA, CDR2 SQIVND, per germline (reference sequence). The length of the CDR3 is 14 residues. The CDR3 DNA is TGTGCCAGTAGTGCGGACAGGGAGGGTAGTGAGCAGTTCTTC. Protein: CASSADREGSEQFF.

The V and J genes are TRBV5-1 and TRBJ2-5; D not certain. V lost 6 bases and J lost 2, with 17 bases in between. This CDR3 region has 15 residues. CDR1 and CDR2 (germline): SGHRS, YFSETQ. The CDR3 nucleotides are TGCGCCAGCACACTTGGGATATTTGGGCAAGAGACCCAGTACTTC. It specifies CASTLGIFGQETQYF. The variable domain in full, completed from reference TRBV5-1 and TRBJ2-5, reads KAGVTQTPRYLIKTRGQQVTLSCSPISGHRSVSWYQQTPGQGLQFLFEYFSETQRNKGNFPGRFSGRQFSNSRSEMNVSTLELGDSALYLCASTLGIFGQETQYFGPGTRLLVL.

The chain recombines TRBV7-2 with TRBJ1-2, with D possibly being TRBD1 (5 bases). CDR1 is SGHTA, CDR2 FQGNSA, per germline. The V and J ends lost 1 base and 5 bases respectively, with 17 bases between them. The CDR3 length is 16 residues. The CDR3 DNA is TGTGCCAGCAGCTTAGGACAGACCCGCCGTGGGTATGGCTACACCTTC. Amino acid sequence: CASSLGQTRRGYGYTF.

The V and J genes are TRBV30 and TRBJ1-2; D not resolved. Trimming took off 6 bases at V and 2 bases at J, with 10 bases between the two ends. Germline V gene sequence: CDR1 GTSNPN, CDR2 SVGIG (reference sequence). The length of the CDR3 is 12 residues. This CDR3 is CACAPGNYGYTF. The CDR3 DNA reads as TGTGCCTGTGCCCCGGGAAACTATGGCTACACCTTC. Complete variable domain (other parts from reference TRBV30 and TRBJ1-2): SQTIHQWPATLVQPVGSPLSLECTVEGTSNPNLYWYRQAAGRGLQLLFYSVGIGQISSEVPQNLSASRPQDRQFILSSKKLLLSDSGFYLCACAPGNYGYTFGSGTRLTVV.

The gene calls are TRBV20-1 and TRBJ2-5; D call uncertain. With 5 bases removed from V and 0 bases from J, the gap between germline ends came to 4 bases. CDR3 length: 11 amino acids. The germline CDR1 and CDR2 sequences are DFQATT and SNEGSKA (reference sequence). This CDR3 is CSALDQETQYF. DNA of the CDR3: TGCAGTGCTTTGGACCAAGAGACCCAGTACTTC.

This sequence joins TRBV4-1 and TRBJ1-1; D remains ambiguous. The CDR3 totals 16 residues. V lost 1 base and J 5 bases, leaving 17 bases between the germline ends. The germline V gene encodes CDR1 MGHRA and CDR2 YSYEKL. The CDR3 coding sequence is TGCGCCAGCAGCCAAGCACGGGTAAGGGAGGAAACTGAAGCTTTCTTT. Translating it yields CASSQARVREETEAFF.

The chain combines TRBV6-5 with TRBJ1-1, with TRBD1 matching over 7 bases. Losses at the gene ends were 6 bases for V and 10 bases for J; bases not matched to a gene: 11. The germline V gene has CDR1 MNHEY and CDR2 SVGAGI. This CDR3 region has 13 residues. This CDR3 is CASSYRSQGGAFF. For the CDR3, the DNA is TGTGCCAGCAGCTACCGGTCCCAGGGGGGAGCTTTCTTT.

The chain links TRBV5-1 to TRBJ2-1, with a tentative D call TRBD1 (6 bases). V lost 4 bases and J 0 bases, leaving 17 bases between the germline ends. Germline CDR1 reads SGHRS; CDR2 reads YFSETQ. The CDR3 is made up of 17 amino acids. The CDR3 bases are TGCGCCAGCAGCCCCGAACAGGGAATCAGCTCCTACAATGAGCAGTTCTTC. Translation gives CASSPEQGISSYNEQFF.

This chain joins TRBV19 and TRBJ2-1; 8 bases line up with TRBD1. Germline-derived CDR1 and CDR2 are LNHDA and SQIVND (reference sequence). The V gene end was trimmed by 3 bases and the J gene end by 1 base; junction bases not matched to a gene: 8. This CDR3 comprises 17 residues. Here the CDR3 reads CASSILRRGLSYNEQFF. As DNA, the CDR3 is TGTGCCAGTAGTATCCTTCGCAGGGGGCTTTCCTACAATGAGCAGTTCTTC.

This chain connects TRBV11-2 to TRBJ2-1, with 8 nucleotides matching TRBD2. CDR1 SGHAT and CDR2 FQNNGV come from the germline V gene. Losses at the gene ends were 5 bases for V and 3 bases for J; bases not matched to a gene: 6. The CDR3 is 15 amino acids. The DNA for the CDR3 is TGTGCCAGCAGCCGGCGGGGGGCACACTACAATGAGCAGTTCTTC. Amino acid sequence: CASSRRGAHYNEQFF.

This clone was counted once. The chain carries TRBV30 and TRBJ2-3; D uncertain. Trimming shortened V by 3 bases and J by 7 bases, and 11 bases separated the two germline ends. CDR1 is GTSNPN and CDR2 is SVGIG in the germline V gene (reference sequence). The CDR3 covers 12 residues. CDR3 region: CAWRTTVNTQYF. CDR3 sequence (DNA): TGTGCCTGGAGGACGACTGTGAATACGCAGTATTTT. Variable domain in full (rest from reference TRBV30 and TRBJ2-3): SQTIHQWPATLVQPVGSPLSLECTVEGTSNPNLYWYRQAAGRGLQLLFYSVGIGQISSEVPQNLSASRPQDRQFILSSKKLLLSDSGFYLCAWRTTVNTQYFGPGTRLTVL.

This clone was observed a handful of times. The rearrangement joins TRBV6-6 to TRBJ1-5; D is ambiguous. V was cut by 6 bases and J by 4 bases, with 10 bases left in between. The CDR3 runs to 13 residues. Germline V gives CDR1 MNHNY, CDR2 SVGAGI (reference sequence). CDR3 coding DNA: TGTGCCAGCAGCCGGAGTAGTAATCAGCCCCAGCATTTT. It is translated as CASSRSSNQPQHF.

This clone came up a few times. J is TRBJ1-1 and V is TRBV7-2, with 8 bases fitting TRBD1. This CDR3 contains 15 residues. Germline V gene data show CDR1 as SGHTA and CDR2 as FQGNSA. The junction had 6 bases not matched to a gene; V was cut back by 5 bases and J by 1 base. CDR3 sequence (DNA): TGTGCCAGCAGCGGCCCAGGGGGCCCGAACACTGAAGCTTTCTTT. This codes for CASSGPGGPNTEAFF.

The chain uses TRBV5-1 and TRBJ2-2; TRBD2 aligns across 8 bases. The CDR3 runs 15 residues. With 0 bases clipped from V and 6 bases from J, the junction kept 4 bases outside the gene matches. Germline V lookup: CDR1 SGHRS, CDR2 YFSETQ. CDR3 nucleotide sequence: TGCGCCAGCAGCTTGGACGGGGGGGCCCCCGGGGAGCTGTTTTTT. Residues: CASSLDGGAPGELFF.

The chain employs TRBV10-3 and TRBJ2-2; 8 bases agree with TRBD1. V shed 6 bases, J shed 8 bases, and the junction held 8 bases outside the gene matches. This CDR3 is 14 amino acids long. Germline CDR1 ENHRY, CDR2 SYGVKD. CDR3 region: CAISRTGGKGELFF. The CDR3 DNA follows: TGTGCCATCAGCCGCACAGGGGGTAAAGGGGAGCTGTTTTTT.

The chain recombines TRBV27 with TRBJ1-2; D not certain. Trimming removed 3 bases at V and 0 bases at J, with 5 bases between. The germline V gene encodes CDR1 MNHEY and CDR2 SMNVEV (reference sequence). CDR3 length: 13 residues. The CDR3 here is CASSFDSNYGYTF. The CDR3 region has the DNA TGTGCCAGCAGTTTTGACTCTAACTATGGCTACACCTTC.

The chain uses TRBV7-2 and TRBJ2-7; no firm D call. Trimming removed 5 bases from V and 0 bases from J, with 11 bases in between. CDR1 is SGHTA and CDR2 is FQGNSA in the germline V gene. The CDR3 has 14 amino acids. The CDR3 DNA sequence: TGTGCCAGCAGCCCAACTGCGGTCTCCTACGAGCAGTACTTC. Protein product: CASSPTAVSYEQYF.

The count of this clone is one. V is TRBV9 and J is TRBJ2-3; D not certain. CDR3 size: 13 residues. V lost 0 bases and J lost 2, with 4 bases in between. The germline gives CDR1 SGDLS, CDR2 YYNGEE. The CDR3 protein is CASSVALTDTQYF. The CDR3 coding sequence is TGTGCCAGCAGCGTAGCCCTCACAGATACGCAGTATTTT.

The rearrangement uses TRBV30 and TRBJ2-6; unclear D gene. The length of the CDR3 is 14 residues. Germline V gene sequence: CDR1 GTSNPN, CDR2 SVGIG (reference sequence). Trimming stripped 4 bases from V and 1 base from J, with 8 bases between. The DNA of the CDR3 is TGTGCCTGGAAAGAAGGTTCTGGGGCCAACGTCCTGACTTTC. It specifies CAWKEGSGANVLTF.

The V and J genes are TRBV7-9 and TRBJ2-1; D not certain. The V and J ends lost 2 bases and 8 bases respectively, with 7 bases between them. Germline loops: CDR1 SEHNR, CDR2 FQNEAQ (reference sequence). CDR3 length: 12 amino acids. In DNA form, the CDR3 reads TGTGCCAGCAGCTTAATTGGGGATGAGCAGTTCTTC. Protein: CASSLIGDEQFF.

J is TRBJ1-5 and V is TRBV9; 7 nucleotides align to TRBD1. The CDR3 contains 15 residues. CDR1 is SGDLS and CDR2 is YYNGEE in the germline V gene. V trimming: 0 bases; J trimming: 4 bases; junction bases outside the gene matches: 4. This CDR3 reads CASSVGQGLNQPQHF. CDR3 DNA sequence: TGTGCCAGCAGCGTAGGACAGGGCCTTAATCAGCCCCAGCATTTT.

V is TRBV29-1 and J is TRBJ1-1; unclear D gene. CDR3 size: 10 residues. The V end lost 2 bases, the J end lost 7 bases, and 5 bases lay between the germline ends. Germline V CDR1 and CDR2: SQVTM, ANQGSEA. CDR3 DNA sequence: TGCAGCGTTGAATCTCATGAAGCTTTCTTT. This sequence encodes CSVESHEAFF.

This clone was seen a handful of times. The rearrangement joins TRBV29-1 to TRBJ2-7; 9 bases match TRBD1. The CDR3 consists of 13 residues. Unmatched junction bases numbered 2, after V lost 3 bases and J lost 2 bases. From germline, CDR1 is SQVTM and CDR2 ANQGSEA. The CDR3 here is CSVDRTGAYEQYF. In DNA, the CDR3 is TGCAGCGTTGACCGGACAGGGGCCTACGAGCAGTACTTC.

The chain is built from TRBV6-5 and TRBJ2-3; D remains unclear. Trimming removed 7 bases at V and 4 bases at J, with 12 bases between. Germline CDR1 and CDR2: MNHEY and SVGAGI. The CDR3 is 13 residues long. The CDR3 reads CASNRGSADTQYF. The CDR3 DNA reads TGTGCCAGCAACAGAGGATCGGCAGATACGCAGTATTTT.

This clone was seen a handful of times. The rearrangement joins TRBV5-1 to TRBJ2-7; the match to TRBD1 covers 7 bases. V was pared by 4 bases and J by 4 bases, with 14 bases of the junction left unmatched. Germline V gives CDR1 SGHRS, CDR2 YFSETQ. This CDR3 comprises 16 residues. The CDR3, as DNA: TGCGCCAGCAGCAACTCCCGGACAGGACTGGGGTACGAGCAGTACTTC. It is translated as CASSNSRTGLGYEQYF.

The CDR3 DNA reads TGTGCCAGCTCATCGGACAGGGAGAAAGACGAGCAGTACTTC. As protein: CASSSDREKDEQYF. This chain joins TRBV18 and TRBJ2-7, with 8 bases fitting TRBD1. With 5 bases clipped from V and 5 bases from J, the junction kept 8 bases outside the gene matches. Germline CDR1 and CDR2: KGHSH and LQKENI. CDR3 length: 14 amino acids.

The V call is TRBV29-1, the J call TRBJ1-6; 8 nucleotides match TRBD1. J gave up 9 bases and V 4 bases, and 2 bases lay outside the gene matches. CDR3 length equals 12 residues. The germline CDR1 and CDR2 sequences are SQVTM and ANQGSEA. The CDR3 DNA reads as TGCAGCGTTGGACAGGGGAGTTCACCCCTCCACTTT. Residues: CSVGQGSSPLHF. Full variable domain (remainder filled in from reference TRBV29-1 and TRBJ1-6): SAVISQKPSRDICQRGTSLTIQCQVDSQVTMMFWYRQQPGQSLTLIATANQGSEATYESGFVIDKFPISRPNLTFSTLTVSNMSPEDSSIYLCSVGQGSSPLHFGNGTRLTVT.

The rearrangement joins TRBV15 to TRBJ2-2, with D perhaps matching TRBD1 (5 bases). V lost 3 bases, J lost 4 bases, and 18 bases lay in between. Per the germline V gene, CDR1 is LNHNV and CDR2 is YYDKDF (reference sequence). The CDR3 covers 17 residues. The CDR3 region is CATSSAMQGRGTGELFF. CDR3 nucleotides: TGTGCCACCAGCAGTGCCATGCAGGGTAGAGGCACCGGGGAGCTGTTTTTT.